These 8 T cell receptor beta chains originate from one sample sequenced in a study of T cell responses to AZD1222 COVID-19 vaccine. Sequencing was performed with immunoSEQ multiplex PCR; in TCRdb, only in-frame clones are kept and a portion is missing. The sample has over 150,000 clones, around 89% seen once. The sequences come from peripheral blood, collected on day 0 of AZD1222 vaccination. These receptors originate from an adult in good health.

V gene TRBV3-1 (or the pseudogene TRBV3-2) combines with J gene TRBJ2-5, with 8 bases aligning to TRBD2. CDR3 length: 15 amino acids. CDR1 is LGHDT, CDR2 YNNKEL, per germline (reference sequence). J lost 10 bases, V lost 0 bases, and 10 bases had no gene match. The CDR3 protein is CASSQDRTSKKGQYF. In DNA form, the CDR3 reads TGTGCCAGCAGCCAAGACCGGACTAGCAAGAAGGGCCAGTACTTC.

The chain is built from TRBV3-1 (or the pseudogene TRBV3-2) and TRBJ1-6; no reliable D call. The CDR3 length is 18 residues. CDR1 LGHDT and CDR2 YNNKEL come from the germline V gene (reference sequence). Between the trimmed V and J ends, which lost 0 bases and 3 bases, there was a span of 15 bases. In nucleotides, the CDR3 is TGTGCCAGCAGCCAAGATTTACTAGTGGCACGCTATAATTCACCCCTCCACTTT. Translation gives CASSQDLLVARYNSPLHF.

This sequence joins TRBV4-2 and TRBJ2-1; 7 bases match TRBD2. The CDR3 sequence is 22 residues long. With V trimmed by 1 base and J by 0 bases, 21 bases remained unmatched. From germline, CDR1 is LGHNA and CDR2 YNFKEQ. CDR3 in DNA: TGTGCCAGCAGCCAAGGGTGGCGGGGAGTCCGGGGGGAAACCAGCTCCTACAATGAGCAGTTCTTC. Its protein product is CASSQGWRGVRGETSSYNEQFF.

This clone has more than one count but fewer than ten. J is TRBJ2-7 and V is TRBV4-3; D might be TRBD2 (6 bases). CDR1 is LGHNA and CDR2 is YSLEER in the germline V gene. The CDR3 is made up of 14 amino acids. V was shortened by 0 bases and J by 4 bases, with 10 bases between the two germline ends. CDR3 residues: CASSQDRGEYEQYF. In nucleotides, the CDR3 is TGCGCCAGCAGCCAAGATCGCGGGGAATACGAGCAGTACTTC.

The genes are TRBV19 and TRBJ1-6; 10 nucleotides align to TRBD1. Trimming removed 5 bases from V and 9 bases from J; junction bases left unmatched: 7. This CDR3 has 15 residues. Germline loops: CDR1 LNHDA, CDR2 SQIVND (reference sequence). Written as DNA, the CDR3 is TGTGCCAGTAGTCCCGACAGGGGGCTAAGTTCACCCCTCCACTTT. It yields the protein CASSPDRGLSSPLHF.

The chain links TRBV25-1 to TRBJ1-1, with D possibly TRBD1 on 5 matching bases. The CDR3 has 14 amino acids. V lost 7 bases, J lost 3 bases, and 15 bases lay in between. Germline values: CDR1 MGHDK, CDR2 SYGVNS. Here the CDR3 reads CASTPAGGYTEAFF. CDR3 DNA: TGTGCCAGCACCCCAGCCGGGGGTTACACTGAAGCTTTCTTT.

V gene TRBV5-8 combines with J gene TRBJ2-5; D uncertain. Germline V gives CDR1 SGHTS, CDR2 YDEGEE. The CDR3 length is 13 residues. Trimming took off 6 bases at V and 5 bases at J, with 14 bases between the two ends. The CDR3 nucleotides read TGTGCCAGCATTTCCACGACGTCTGAGACCCAGTACTTC. Protein sequence: CASISTTSETQYF.

The chain is built from TRBV5-1 and TRBJ2-2; TRBD2 agrees at 8 bases. The germline V gene encodes CDR1 SGHRS and CDR2 YFSETQ. Losses at the gene ends were 2 bases for V and 4 bases for J; bases not matched to a gene: 7. This CDR3 is built from 16 residues. The CDR3 nucleotides are TGCGCCAGCAGCTTAGAAGCGGGGGCGTCCACCGGGGAGCTGTTTTTT. This sequence encodes CASSLEAGASTGELFF.